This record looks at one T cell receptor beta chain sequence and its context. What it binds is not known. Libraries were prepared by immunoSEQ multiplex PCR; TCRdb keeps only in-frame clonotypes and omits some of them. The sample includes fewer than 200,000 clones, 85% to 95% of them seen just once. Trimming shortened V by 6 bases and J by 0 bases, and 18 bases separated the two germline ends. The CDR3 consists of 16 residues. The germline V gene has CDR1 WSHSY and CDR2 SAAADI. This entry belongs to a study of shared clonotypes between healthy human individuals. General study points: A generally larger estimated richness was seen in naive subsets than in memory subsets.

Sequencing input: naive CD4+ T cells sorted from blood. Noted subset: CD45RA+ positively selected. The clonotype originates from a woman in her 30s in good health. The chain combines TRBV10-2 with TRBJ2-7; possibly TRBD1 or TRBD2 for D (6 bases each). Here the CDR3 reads CASRPPRGVSSYEQYF. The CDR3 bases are TGCGCCAGCAGACCGCCAAGGGGGGTAAGCTCCTACGAGCAGTACTTC.